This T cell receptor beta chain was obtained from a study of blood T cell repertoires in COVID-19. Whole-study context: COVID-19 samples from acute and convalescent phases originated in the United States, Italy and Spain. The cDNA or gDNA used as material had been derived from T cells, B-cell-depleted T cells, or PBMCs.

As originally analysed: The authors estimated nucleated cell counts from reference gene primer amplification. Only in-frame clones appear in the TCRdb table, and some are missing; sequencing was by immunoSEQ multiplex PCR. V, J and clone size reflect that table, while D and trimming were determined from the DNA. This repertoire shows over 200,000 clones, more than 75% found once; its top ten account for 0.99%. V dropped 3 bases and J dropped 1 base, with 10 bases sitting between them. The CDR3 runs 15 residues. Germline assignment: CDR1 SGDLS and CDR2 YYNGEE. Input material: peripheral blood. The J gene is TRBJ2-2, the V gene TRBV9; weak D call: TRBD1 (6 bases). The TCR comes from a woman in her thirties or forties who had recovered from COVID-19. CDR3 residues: CASSARDKNTGELFF. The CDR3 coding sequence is TGTGCCAGCAGCGCCCGGGACAAGAACACCGGGGAGCTGTTTTTT.